This T cell receptor (beta chain) was sequenced in a study of early T cells in non-severe SARS-CoV-2 infection. Individually, cDNA molecules had unique molecular identifiers attached to them. TCRdb analysed the 5' RACE reads with MiXCR anew, one entry per CDR3 protein. Among 98,000 or so distinct CDR3 sequences listed, 9% to 14% were seen once. There are many counts of this clonotype. CDR3 length: 16 amino acids. The germline CDR1 and CDR2 sequences are LGHDT and YNNKEL (reference sequence). V shed 1 base and J 3 bases; nucleotides not matched to a gene: 7. V usage is TRBV3-1 and J usage is TRBJ2-7; 9 nucleotides match TRBD1. The TCR originated in an adult who was a healthcare worker with PCR-confirmed SARS-CoV-2 infection or an uninfected control (not recorded which). Sample: whole blood. Here the CDR3 DNA reads TGTGCCAGCAGCCAAGTTCGGACAGGGGTGTACTACGAGCAGTACTTC. It is translated as CASSQVRTGVYYEQYF.